This entry is about one TCR beta chain. As yet, its antigen is unknown. Second-dose intervals of approximately 4 or approximately 12 weeks were pooled. This specimen belongs to a study of T cell responses to AZD1222 COVID-19 vaccine. Data came from immunoSEQ multiplex PCR; TCRdb stores just in-frame clones and leaves some out. The data contain about 160,000 clones, 92% of them singletons. CDR1 is LNHDA, CDR2 SQIVND, per germline (reference sequence). Germline trimming cut 7 bases from V and 3 bases from J; bases unmatched to any gene: 7. This CDR3 is 14 amino acids long. Study findings and constraints: The repertoires were collected only after the peak T cell response. In a largely white British group with more females than males, clonal diversity was possibly underestimated. Spike-specific TCR breadth rose after two AZD1222 doses, and depth rose as well.

The TCR was taken from an adult who received the AZD1222 COVID-19 vaccine. The input for sequencing was peripheral blood, taken 28 days after the second AZD1222 dose. The chain uses TRBV19 and TRBJ1-1; 8 bases match TRBD1. CDR3 in DNA: TGTGCCAGTAAACCGGACAGGGCGGACACTGAAGCTTTCTTT. The encoded protein is CASKPDRADTEAFF.